The entry that follows covers one TCR beta chain sequence. Which antigen it targets is not known. No base quality values were provided; no much bigger clone lies one nucleotide off. This sample was taken from a study of cytomegalovirus exposure and HLA in healthy donors (TCRdb year 2017). Study-wide context: According to an earlier analysis of 587 of the donors, 150 million to 200 million T cells yielded roughly 100 million unique TCR beta sequences and roughly 280 Gb of sequence data. In a later genetic analysis, genome-wide SNP genotypes for about three fifths of the 666 donors were used, and that subset was treated as a discovery cohort. The genetic ancestry cluster associated with self-reported Caucasian donors included over 80% of the approximately 400 genotyped donors. An early release covering roughly 640 HLA-typed donors comprised roughly 300 gigabases of sequencing data and 85 million to 100 million unique TCR sequences. To decide whether each TCR beta V gene segment behaved as functional or pseudogenic, an earlier analysis of some 580 of the donors relied on high-throughput TCR beta sequencing. Every repertoire in the discovery cohort had been generated on one and the same sequencing platform. In the later analysis, no new phenotypic data were used to find candidate immune exposures; instead, reliance was placed on TCR beta sequences and their occurrence across donors. Among around 400 genotyped donors of the cohort, an average of approximately 200,000 unique TCR beta nucleotide sequences was sequenced per donor, of which about 18% were non-productive. To predict cytomegalovirus infection status, the study combined high-throughput TCR immunosequencing, statistical association of individual TCRs with disease status, and machine learning. The number of typed donors differed by locus: 629-630 for A, B, C, DRB1 and DQB1; 500 to 550 for DQA1; some 590 for DPA1; and some 430 for DPB1. In addition to the first cohort of 650 to 800 subjects, a separate validation cohort of over 90 different subjects was used. The study profiled the T cell repertoires of 666 subjects by immunosequencing and related them to cytomegalovirus serostatus. Roughly 5 DR-DQ haplotypes were handled as single units for association and clustering because linkage in the cohort was strong. In a later analysis, previously published TCR beta repertoires from 550 to 750 donors were re-analyzed and high-resolution HLA genotyping was added so that TCR occurrence patterns could be studied. The study was designed to test whether signatures of past pathogen exposure could be identified by cataloging public T cell receptors. Both class I and class II loci were covered by HLA typing, at four-digit resolution. Alongside the repertoire data, information on donor age, sex, ethnicity and CMV serostatus was compiled.

The cohort consisted of hundreds of healthy bone marrow donors. All cohort members were sampled while nominally healthy, although unrecorded immune exposures were likely present. The donor was CMV seropositive and was included in the group of around 300 seropositive cohort members. A peripheral blood sample was provided by each donor, and peripheral blood mononuclear cells were used for TCR beta sequencing. Genomic DNA extraction from the blood cell samples was performed with the Qiagen DNeasy Blood Extraction Kit. Summary of the overall study and its limitations: The cohort was sequenced for TCR beta chains only, and without alpha or paired-chain data the features that could be detected were limited. When HLA alleles, especially DR and DQ, strongly co-occurred, TCR associations were difficult to assign to individual alleles. The authors suggested that the approach could potentially be extended to other disease states and immunological phenotypes. A later analysis reported that several top co-occurrence clusters appeared linked to parvovirus B19, influenza, CMV and Epstein-Barr virus. Most TCR sequences were seen in very few donors, while some public TCRs were found in many individuals. In a later genetic analysis, fewer N-insertions in productive TCRs were reported among donors in an Asian-associated ancestry cluster than the 666-donor mean. A later analysis associated 15,000 to 20,000 TCR beta sequences with specific HLA alleles at a false discovery rate of 0.05. A further reported finding was that TCR beta sequences accurately predicted the HLA-A and HLA-B alleles for most subjects in the first cohort. A later analysis found that HLA-associated TCR beta chains were more clonally expanded and had lower generation probabilities than equally common non-associated chains. In the study, around 150 TCR beta chains were listed as associated with cytomegalovirus. A group of highly shared sequence variants was considered likely to be a technical artifact of the sequencing pipeline. Sequencing depth was assumed to be roughly uniform across donors in the presence/absence analyses, though that assumption may not hold. Some IMGT-functional V segments, including TRBV6-2 and TRBV6-3, could not be distinguished by the 87-base-pair reads and were therefore excluded. A later analysis found that TCR association rates varied across HLA loci, with DRB1 alleles showing the most associated TCRs and HLA-C alleles the fewest. Three of the identified cytomegalovirus-associated TCR beta chains were confirmed in vitro to be specific for cytomegalovirus antigens. Cytomegalovirus status was reported to be diagnosed by the classifier with high specificity and sensitivity in both the original and validation cohorts. HLA typing was unavailable for some donors at each locus, so association tests used only the typed subset. According to a later analysis, most CMV-associated TCR beta chains appeared to be HLA-restricted, and the HLA associations seemed to be driven largely by CMV exposure. In a later genetic analysis, a missense DCLRE1C variant was associated with V-gene and J-gene trimming of TCR beta chains, and the association was replicated in an independent cohort. The only immune exposure information available for the cohort was CMV serostatus. Broadly in line with IMGT annotations, most TCR beta V segments showed up in productive rearrangements about 87% or about 30% of the time in an earlier analysis of about 500 of the donors. Because counts were too low, about 17 rarely observed V segments, including chromosome 9 orphons, were excluded from the earlier analysis of 500 to 700 of the donors. Correlated functional status among segregating V segments might be attributable to linkage disequilibrium, but an unknown experimental factor could not be ruled out.

Deletion took 6 bases off V and 2 bases off J, with a span of 14 bases between the germline ends. Including cysteine and phenylalanine, the CDR3 has 15 amino acids. Solely the CDR3 DNA is kept, with 45 bases framed from the first base. CDR1 and CDR2 are drawn from the germline V gene (reference sequence): MNHEY, SMNVEV. Libraries were prepared through the immunoSEQ multiplex PCR assay. A mixture of 60 forward primers for TCR Vbeta segments and 13 reverse primers for TCR Jbeta segments was used in the multiplex PCR. The CDR3 region of rearranged TCR beta genes was amplified from genomic DNA by a multiplex PCR assay. Amplified TCR beta libraries were sequenced as 87-base-pair reads on the Illumina HiSeq System. The authors processed their data as follows. A later analysis counted tens of millions of unique TCR beta chains across the roughly 700 repertoires, and some 11 million of these chains were shared by at least two donors. Raw reads were error-corrected and collapsed into unique sequences with a nearest-neighbor algorithm that merged closely related sequences to remove PCR and sequencing errors. Alignment of CDR3 sequences to IMGT reference sequences was used to assign V, D and J gene segments. For a sequence to be retained, a match of at least six nucleotides was required to both a V gene segment and a J gene segment. A rearrangement was called productive if the CDR3 had no stop codons and remained in frame with V and J, and every other rearrangement was called non-productive. Following IMGT convention, CDR3 was defined as the stretch from the second conserved V-encoded cysteine up to the conserved J-encoded phenylalanine. Sequences without an unambiguous match to a single V gene segment were excluded from the earlier analysis of 500 to 700 of the donors. An earlier analysis of a few hundred of the donors classified V segments as functional when productive rearrangements were above 56.7% and as segregating when the standard deviation between donors was above 5%. A statistical classification framework was built to diagnose cytomegalovirus status from the catalog of TCR beta chain sequences. A later analysis assigned V and J genes by comparing TCR nucleotide sequences with IMGT/GENE-DB human TR gene sequences. In a later analysis, CDR3 sequences and most-parsimonious VDJ recombination scenarios were assigned using the TCRdist pipeline. In a later analysis, each TCR beta chain was defined by its CDR3 amino acid sequence together with its V-gene family, and reads without a unique V-gene family were excluded. As a way to deal with suspected cross-contamination and a sequencing artifact, a later analysis dropped approximately 590 nucleotide sequences that were highly shared and had low generation probability. In a later analysis, a clonal expansion index for each public chain was calculated from normalized within-repertoire ranks of inferred template counts. Generation probabilities in a later analysis came from a VDJ recombination model fitted to out-of-frame rearrangements, and those results were checked against IGoR. In a later analysis, hypergeometric tests were used to score TCR-TCR, TCR-HLA and TCR-CMV co-occurrence, with a repertoire-size bias correction applied to TCR pairs. False discovery rates were estimated in a later analysis by permuting HLA or CMV assignments 20 times. In a later analysis, co-occurring TCRs were grouped using DBSCAN, with TCRdist sequence similarity added in when clustering inside HLA-allele-positive subsets. Co-occurrence clustering excluded repertoires with fewer than 30,000 or more than 120,000 public chains, plus five with anomalous nucleotide sharing. TCRdb mirrors the immuneACCESS table, restricted to in-frame sequences. Some clones are absent from its copies; in checked studies, under half trace to an unresolved V gene, and the reason for the others is unknown. The V and J calls and clone size are taken from that table; D and trimming were inferred from the DNA. The sample contains about 95,000 clones, approximately 85% of them found a single time. The ten largest account for 3% to 3.5% of the sample.

The clonotype comes from a man between 25 and 39 years old in good health and CMV-seropositive. Sequencing was carried out using PBMCs. The chain was built from TRBV27 and TRBJ1-5, with TRBD1 as a weak D call on 6 bases. The CDR3 region reads CASRPQGWGNQPQHF. The DNA sequence follows: TGTGCCAGCAGGCCACAGGGCTGGGGCAATCAGCCCCAGCATTTT.